Below are 6 T cell receptor beta chains sequenced from a single sample in a study of neurological immune-mediated disorders. One entry per CDR3 protein results from TCRdb running MiXCR on the 5' RACE reads. The sample contains some 48,000 distinct CDR3 sequences, about 9.3% of which appear only once. Sequenced: PBMCs. These receptors all come from a woman aged 40 to 50 with HTLV-1-associated myelopathy (HAM/TSP).

Many counts were recorded for this clonotype. One junction end does not reproduce the germline sequence, and a read error may be involved. The chain employs TRBV12-3 or TRBV12-4 and TRBJ2-7, with D unresolved. CDR3 length: 8 amino acids. The CDR3 region has the DNA TGTGCCAGCAGTTTAAGAGACTTC. As protein: CASSLRDF.

This clonotype came up once. The rearrangement links TRBV5-1 to TRBJ2-3, with a weak D call TRBD1 (5 bases). This CDR3 is built from 13 residues. The germline CDR1 and CDR2 sequences are SGHRS and YFSETQ. Trimming removed 5 bases at V and 3 bases at J, with 10 bases between. The CDR3 is CASSWTWTDTQYF. In DNA form, the CDR3 reads TGCGCCAGCAGTTGGACATGGACAGATACGCAGTATTTT.

This clonotype was recorded at least ten times. The chain combines TRBV10-3 with TRBJ1-2; D perhaps matches TRBD1 (6 bases). V was clipped by 2 bases and J by 5 bases, with 9 bases between them. The CDR3 contains 13 residues. Germline-derived CDR1 and CDR2 are ENHRY and SYGVKD. CDR3 protein: CAISEGQGYGYTF. The CDR3 DNA is TGTGCCATCAGTGAGGGGCAGGGGTATGGCTACACCTTC.

The J gene is TRBJ1-1, the V gene TRBV10-3, with D perhaps TRBD1 (6 bases). Looked up from germline, CDR1 is ENHRY and CDR2 is SYGVKD. The CDR3 sequence is 14 residues long. V dropped 6 bases and J dropped 1 base, with 12 bases sitting between them. The DNA for the CDR3 is TGTGCCATCAGGAGGGGGGGCCCGAACACTGAAGCTTTCTTT. Amino acid sequence: CAIRRGGPNTEAFF.

Details on this clonotype: Being one base from a much bigger clone, this may be a read error. CDR3 protein: CSVWVGGRTDTQYF. The CDR3 region has the DNA TGCAGCGTTTGGGTCGGGGGCCGAACAGATACGCAGTATTTT. This chain joins TRBV29-1 and TRBJ2-3; D tentatively reads TRBD1 or TRBD2 (6 bases each). The length of the CDR3 is 14 residues. CDR1 and CDR2 (germline): SQVTM, ANQGSEA. Trimming left V 5 bases short and J 3 bases short, with 15 bases between.

This clonotype was seen repeatedly, ten times or more. The J gene is TRBJ2-5, the V gene TRBV15; D gene ambiguous. Germline lookup yields CDR1 LNHNV and CDR2 YYDKDF (reference sequence). Trimming took off 0 bases at V and 0 bases at J, with 5 bases between the two ends. The CDR3 is made up of 14 amino acids. The CDR3 DNA reads as TGTGCCACCAGCAGAGATTTGTACCAAGAGACCCAGTACTTC. Translating gives CATSRDLYQETQYF.